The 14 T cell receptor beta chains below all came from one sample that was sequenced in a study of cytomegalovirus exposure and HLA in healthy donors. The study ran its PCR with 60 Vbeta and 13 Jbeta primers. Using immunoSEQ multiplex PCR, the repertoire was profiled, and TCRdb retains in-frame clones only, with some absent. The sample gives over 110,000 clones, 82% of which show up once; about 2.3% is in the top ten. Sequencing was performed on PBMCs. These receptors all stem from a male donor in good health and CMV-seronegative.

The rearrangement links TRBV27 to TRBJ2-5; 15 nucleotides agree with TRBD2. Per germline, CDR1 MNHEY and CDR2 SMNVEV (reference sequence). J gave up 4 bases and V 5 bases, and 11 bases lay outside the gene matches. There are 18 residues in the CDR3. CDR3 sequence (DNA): TGTGCCAGCAGTACCCGGACTAGCGGGAGGGCCGGTAGAGAGACCCAGTACTTC. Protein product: CASSTRTSGRAGRETQYF.

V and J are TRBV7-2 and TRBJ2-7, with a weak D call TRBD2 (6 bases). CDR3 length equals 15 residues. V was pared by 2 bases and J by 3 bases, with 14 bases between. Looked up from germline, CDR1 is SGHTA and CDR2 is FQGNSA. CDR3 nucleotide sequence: TGTGCCAGCAGCTTATCAACCCTAGCGCACTACGAGCAGTACTTC. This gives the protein CASSLSTLAHYEQYF.

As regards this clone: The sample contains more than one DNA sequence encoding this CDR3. The CDR3 loop is CASSEVSYEQYF. CDR3 in DNA: TGTGCCAGCAGTGAAGTGAGCTACGAGCAGTACTTC. The chain combines TRBV6-1 with TRBJ2-7; no clear D. The CDR3 loop spans 12 amino acids. Looked up from germline, CDR1 is MNHNS and CDR2 is SASEGT. With 1 base removed from V and 3 bases from J, the gap between germline ends came to 4 bases.

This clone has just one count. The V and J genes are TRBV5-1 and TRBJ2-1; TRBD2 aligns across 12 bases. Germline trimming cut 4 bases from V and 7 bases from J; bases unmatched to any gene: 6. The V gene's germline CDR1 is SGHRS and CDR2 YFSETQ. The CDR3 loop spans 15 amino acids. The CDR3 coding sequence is TGCGCCAGCAGCCGGCTAGCGGGAGGGCAGAATGAGCAGTTCTTC. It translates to CASSRLAGGQNEQFF.

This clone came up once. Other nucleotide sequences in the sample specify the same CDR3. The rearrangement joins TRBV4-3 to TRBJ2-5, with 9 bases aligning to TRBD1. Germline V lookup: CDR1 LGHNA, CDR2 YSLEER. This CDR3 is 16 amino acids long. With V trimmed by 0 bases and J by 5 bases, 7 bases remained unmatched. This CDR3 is CASSQDRTGGGETQYF. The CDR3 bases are TGCGCCAGCAGCCAAGATCGTACAGGGGGCGGCGAGACCCAGTACTTC.

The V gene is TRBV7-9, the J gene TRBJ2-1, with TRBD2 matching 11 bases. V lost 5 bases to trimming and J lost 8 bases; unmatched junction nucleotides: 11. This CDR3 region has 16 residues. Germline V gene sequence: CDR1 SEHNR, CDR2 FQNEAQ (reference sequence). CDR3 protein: CASSPFLAGGLDEQFF. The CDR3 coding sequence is TGTGCCAGCAGCCCGTTTTTAGCGGGAGGGCTCGATGAGCAGTTCTTC.

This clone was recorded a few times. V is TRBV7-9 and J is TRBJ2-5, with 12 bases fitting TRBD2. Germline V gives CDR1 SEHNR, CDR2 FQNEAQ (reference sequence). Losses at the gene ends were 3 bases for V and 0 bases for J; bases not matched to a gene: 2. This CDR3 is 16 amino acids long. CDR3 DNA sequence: TGTGCCAGCAGCTTCCGACTAGCGGGGGACCAAGAGACCCAGTACTTC. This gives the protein CASSFRLAGDQETQYF.

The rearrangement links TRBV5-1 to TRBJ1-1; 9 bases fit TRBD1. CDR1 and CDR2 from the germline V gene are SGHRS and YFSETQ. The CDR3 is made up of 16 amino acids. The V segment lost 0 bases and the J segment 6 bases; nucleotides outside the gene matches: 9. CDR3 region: CASSLAEGQGRSEAFF. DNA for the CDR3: TGCGCCAGCAGCTTGGCCGAGGGACAGGGACGTTCTGAAGCTTTCTTT.

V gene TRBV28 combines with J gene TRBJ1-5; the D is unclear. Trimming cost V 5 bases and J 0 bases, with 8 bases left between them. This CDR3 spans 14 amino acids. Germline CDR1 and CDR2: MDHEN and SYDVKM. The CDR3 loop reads CASSPPHSNQPQHF. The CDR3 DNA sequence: TGTGCCAGCAGTCCCCCCCATAGCAATCAGCCCCAGCATTTT.

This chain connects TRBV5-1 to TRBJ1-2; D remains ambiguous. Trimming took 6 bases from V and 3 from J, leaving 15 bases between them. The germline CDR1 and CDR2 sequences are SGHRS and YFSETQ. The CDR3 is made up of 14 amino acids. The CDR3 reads CASKTGVGDYGYTF. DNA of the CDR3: TGCGCCAGCAAAACTGGTGTAGGAGACTATGGCTACACCTTC.

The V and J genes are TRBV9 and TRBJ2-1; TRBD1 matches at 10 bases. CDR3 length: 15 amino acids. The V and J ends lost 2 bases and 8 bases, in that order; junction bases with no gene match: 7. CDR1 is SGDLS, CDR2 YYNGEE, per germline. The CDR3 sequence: CASSVTGTGAHEQFF. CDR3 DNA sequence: TGTGCCAGCAGCGTCACCGGGACAGGGGCACATGAGCAGTTCTTC.

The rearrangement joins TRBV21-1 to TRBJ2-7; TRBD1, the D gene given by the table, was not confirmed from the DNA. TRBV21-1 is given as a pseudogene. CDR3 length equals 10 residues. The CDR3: CASTGTGLCF. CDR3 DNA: TGTGCCAGCACCGGGACAGGGTTGTGCTTC.

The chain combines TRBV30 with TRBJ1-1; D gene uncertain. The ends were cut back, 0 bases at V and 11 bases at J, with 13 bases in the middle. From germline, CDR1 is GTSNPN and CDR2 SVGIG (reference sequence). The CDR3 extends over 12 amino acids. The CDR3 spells CAWSVAGSGAFF. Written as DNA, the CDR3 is TGTGCCTGGAGTGTAGCGGGAAGCGGGGCTTTCTTT.

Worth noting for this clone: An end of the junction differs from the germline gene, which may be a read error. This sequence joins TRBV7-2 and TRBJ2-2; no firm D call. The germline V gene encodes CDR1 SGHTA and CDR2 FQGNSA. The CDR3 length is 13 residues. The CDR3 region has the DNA TGTGCTAGCAGTCACGGGTTAACCGGGGAGCTGTTTTTT. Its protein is CASSHGLTGELFF.